This T cell receptor beta chain was documented in a study of shared clonotypes between healthy human individuals (TCRdb year 2020). Turning to the overall study: The cohort comprised a couple of women and a few men aged 18 to 49 years. To increase sequencing depth and limit assay-specific biases, different laboratories used diverse techniques to prepare libraries and sequence TCR repertoires. To estimate repertoire size and how much clonotype sharing occurs between individuals, the study deeply sequenced the blood TCR repertoires of five healthy adults. Between about 0.9 and 8.9 billion PBMCs per donor were obtained by leukapheresis. For each donor, CD4 naive and CD4 memory were each run on three plates, CD8 naive on two plates, and CD8 memory on one plate. On the study overall, not on this receptor specifically: The small number of donors limited the genetic and exposure-history diversity represented. Sampling was restricted to blood, and TCR repertoires in tissue are likely to differ from TCR repertoires in blood. Sharing across several donors was observed for around 4.8% of naive CD4, over 3% of naive CD8, about 2.3% of memory CD4, and roughly 0.4% of memory CD8 clonotypes. Based on pairwise subsampling, the degree of clonotype sharing among donors was expected to be affected by sequencing depth. Even with the large sequencing depth, rarefaction of the sorted-subset datasets indicated that sequencing was incomplete. Higher generation probabilities were observed for clonotypes shared by all four sorted-subset donors than for non-shared clonotypes. Estimated clonotype richness was generally larger for naive than for memory subsets.

Worth noting for this clone: Its antigen is unknown. Base qualities are not recorded, but no much larger clone differs from it by a single base.

The donors were healthy, HIV-negative adults with no recently reported acute infections or vaccinations. Every donor was a Caucasian adult living in Nashville, Tennessee, USA. CD4+ T cells were enriched by magnetic negative selection, after which naive cells were positively selected on CD45RA and the negative fraction was taken as the memory subset. Blood was collected by leukapheresis, and PBMCs were isolated by Ficoll-Histopaque density gradient centrifugation and then cryopreserved in liquid nitrogen vapor phase. Analytical flow cytometry was used to check the purity and quantity of every magnetically sorted T cell population. Genomic DNA was isolated from every sorted fraction and measured by UV absorbance on a Nanodrop 2000c. For CDR1 and CDR2, the germline V gene lists SGHAT and FQNNGV. V loses 0 bases of germline sequence and J loses 4 bases, and the interval between the two ends is 13 bases. The CDR3 starts with the cysteine, ends with the phenylalanine, and has 16 residues. CDR3 DNA only is kept here, 48 bases in frame from base 1.

Using the deep immunoSEQ assay, TCR CDR3 regions were amplified from genomic DNA by multiplex PCR. Genomic DNA extracted from each cell subset was distributed evenly over all wells of several immunoSEQ 96-well plates, and each plate served as one replicate. For sorted subsets, each replicate PCR was loaded with roughly 0.2 ug genomic DNA, equivalent to 30,000 or so T cell genomes. Purified libraries were measured with a Qubit 3.0 fluorometer, size-checked on a Bioanalyzer 2100, and measured again with the KAPA Library Quantification kit. A separate single-read 150-cycle Illumina NextSeq 550 flow cell was used to sequence each immunoSEQ 96-well plate. Per the source publication's procedure: The immunoSEQ output contained only junctional sequences without quality scores, so filtering could not match that applied to full-length reads. Sequences were annotated with PyIR, a Python wrapper for IgBLAST v1.9, using IMGT germline references to assign V/J genes and CDR3. Any read was removed if the V/J assignment was weak (E-value above 1e-6), the CDR3 was missing, or the read contained stop codons, out-of-frame junctions, or ambiguous translated residues. V3J clonotypes were defined by identical inferred V gene, J gene, and CDR3 amino acid sequence. The percentage overlap between two repertoires was calculated by dividing the number of shared unique clonotypes by the size of the smaller repertoire. Repertoire richness was assessed with RTK rarefaction, the Chao1 estimator, and Recon v2.1 estimates of unobserved clonotypes. Generation probabilities were computed with OLGA for all TCRbeta clonotypes obtained by the gDNA method from four donors. In TCRdb, the immuneACCESS table is reduced to in-frame sequences with V and J assigned. These tables do not hold every clone; where another copy was compared, an unresolved V gene accounts for under half, and the others remain unexplained. V, J and clone size derive from that table, while D and trimming were established from the DNA sequence. For this sample the table gives 2 million to 2.5 million clones, of which approximately 93% were detected only once. The top ten clones comprise approximately 0.4% of the sample.

This receptor was obtained from a man younger than 35 in good health. Some clones in this sample may be carry-over from other donors' samples. Sequencing was performed on naive CD4+ T cells from PBMCs. What the cell subset or site label conveys for this sample: CD45RA+ positively selected. The sequence is built from TRBV11-2 and TRBJ2-1; a tentative D call is TRBD2 (6 bases match). The CDR3 region has the sequence CASSLDTGVRYNEQFF. DNA sequence: TGTGCCAGCAGCTTAGATACGGGAGTGAGGTACAATGAGCAGTTCTTC.